Listed here are 32 T cell receptor beta chains from one sample, sequenced in a study of CXCR3-negative and CXCR3-positive naive CD8 T cells. The study's findings and limits: The study found more hydrophobic TRB CDR3s in CXCR3-positive naive cells than in CXCR3-negative naive cells.

The antigens for these receptors are not known. The authors prepared UMI-labeled TRB cDNA libraries by 5' RACE. TCRdb re-called the 5' RACE reads and catalogs CDR3 proteins one per entry, DNA excluded. Its listing shows roughly 7,300 distinct CDR3 sequences. The specimen sequenced was naive CXCR3+ CD8+ T cells from blood. Indicated subset: CD45RO-CCR7+CD27+CD95- naive CD8+ T cells expressing CXCR3 (TNR3+). Receptors originate from a human donor in good health. Some clones in this sample may be carry-over from other donors' samples.

The chain carries TRBV29-1 and TRBJ1-2. The length of the CDR3 is 13 residues. Germline assignment: CDR1 SQVTM and CDR2 ANQGSEA. The CDR3 region is CSVEDWVEHGYTF.

In terms of frequency, this clonotype is medium-sized. The chain carries TRBV29-1 and TRBJ1-1; as DNA is missing, the TRBD1 call by TCRdb cannot be tested. CDR1 and CDR2 from the germline V gene are SQVTM and ANQGSEA. This CDR3 contains 17 residues. The chain's CDR3 is CSVRLPGTLGGDAEAFF.

The rearrangement links TRBV19 to TRBJ2-1; TCRdb's D gene call, TRBD2, goes unchecked for lack of DNA. Per germline, CDR1 LNHDA and CDR2 SQIVND (reference sequence). The CDR3 runs to 16 residues. The CDR3 sequence: CASSVLAGSSYNEQFF.

The chain links TRBV6-1 to TRBJ1-5. The CDR3 is made up of 12 amino acids. Looked up from germline, CDR1 is MNHNS and CDR2 is SASEGT. The CDR3: CASSEAPQPQHF.

V is TRBV5-1 and J is TRBJ2-3; lacking DNA, the TRBD1 call made by TCRdb goes unchecked. Germline V gene lookup returns CDR1 SGHRS and CDR2 YFSETQ. This CDR3 contains 15 residues. CDR3 sequence: CASSYRQGSTDTQYF.

The rearrangement joins TRBV10-1 to TRBJ2-7. The germline V gene encodes CDR1 WNHNN and CDR2 SYGVQD (reference sequence). CDR3 length: 12 amino acids. The CDR3 is CASSVGVSEQYF.

The genes are TRBV4-2 and TRBJ2-5; TCRdb outputs TRBD1, but without DNA this stays unchecked. In germline, CDR1 is LGHNA, CDR2 YNFKEQ. CDR3 size: 14 residues. CDR3 protein: CASSQEDRGETQYF.

This clonotype ranks as medium-sized in terms of frequency. The rearrangement uses TRBV5-5 and TRBJ2-7; TCRdb indicates TRBD1, and absent DNA this call remains unverified. Germline V lookup: CDR1 SGHKS, CDR2 YYEKEE (reference sequence). CDR3 length equals 15 residues. The CDR3 is CASSLGRTGDYEQYF.

The chain links TRBV10-3 to TRBJ2-3; the TCRdb call, TRBD2, lacks DNA for checking. Looked up from germline, CDR1 is ENHRY and CDR2 is SYGVKD. The length of the CDR3 is 14 residues. CDR3 protein: CAIKLAEEADTQYF.

The chain links TRBV6-2 or TRBV6-3 to TRBJ2-7; TCRdb outputs TRBD1, but without DNA this stays unchecked. The CDR3 totals 12 residues. Per germline, CDR1 MNHEY and CDR2 SVGEGT. The CDR3 here is CASSLTGPEQYF.

This chain uses TRBV5-1 with TRBJ2-7; TCRdb reports TRBD1, a call that lacks DNA to check it against. Germline lookup yields CDR1 SGHRS and CDR2 YFSETQ. The CDR3 extends over 15 amino acids. This chain's CDR3 is CASSLLSGLSYEQYF.

The chain joins TRBV7-6 to TRBJ2-1; checking the TCRdb D call of TRBD1 is not possible without DNA. The CDR3 length is 12 residues. CDR1 SGHVS and CDR2 FNYEAQ come from the germline V gene. CDR3 loop: CASSLWDQEQFF.

Its frequency marks this clonotype as medium-sized. This chain links TRBV29-1 with TRBJ2-1; TCRdb lists TRBD1, though no DNA is available to test this call. CDR1 SQVTM and CDR2 ANQGSEA come from the germline V gene. The CDR3 totals 14 residues. CDR3 sequence reads: CSVVLGPAYNEQFF.

V is TRBV21-1 and J is TRBJ1-5. TRBV21-1 is described as a pseudogene. The CDR3 has 17 residues. CDR3 amino acids: CASSKDGRGYSNQPQHF.

Its frequency marks this clonotype as medium-sized (0.01 to 0.1%). CDR3 sequence: CASSQGGRLEQYF. The chain carries TRBV27 and TRBJ2-7; TCRdb gives TRBD2 as the D gene, but with no DNA this cannot be confirmed. Germline CDR1 reads MNHEY; CDR2 reads SMNVEV (reference sequence). The CDR3 length is 13 residues.

V and J are TRBV29-1 and TRBJ2-2. Germline V gene data show CDR1 as SQVTM and CDR2 as ANQGSEA. CDR3 length: 13 residues. CDR3 amino acids: CSVDFRNTGELFF.

Judged by frequency, this clonotype is medium-sized. The rearrangement joins TRBV27 to TRBJ2-5; TCRdb indicates TRBD1, and absent DNA this call remains unverified. This CDR3 comprises 15 residues. The V gene's germline CDR1 is MNHEY and CDR2 SMNVEV (reference sequence). CDR3 loop: CASSSPGQGQETQYF.

This clonotype is classed as medium-sized by frequency. The V gene is TRBV3-1, the J gene TRBJ2-3; TCRdb returns TRBD2, unconfirmable since there is no DNA. Germline V gene lookup returns CDR1 LGHDT and CDR2 YNNKEL (reference sequence). This CDR3 has 17 amino acids. The CDR3 reads CASSQVGLAGSTDTQYF.

This clonotype is called medium-sized based on its frequency. V gene TRBV29-1 combines with J gene TRBJ1-1; TCRdb gives TRBD1 as the D gene, but with no DNA this cannot be confirmed. The CDR3 spans 15 residues. Germline V lookup: CDR1 SQVTM, CDR2 ANQGSEA. This CDR3 reads CSVTRPDRPNTEAFF. Combining the CDR3 with reference TRBV29-1 and TRBJ1-1 gives the whole variable domain SAVISQKPSRDICQRGTSLTIQCQVDSQVTMMFWYRQQPGQSLTLIATANQGSEATYESGFVIDKFPISRPNLTFSTLTVSNMSPEDSSIYLCSVTRPDRPNTEAFFGQGTRLTVV.

This chain joins TRBV29-1 and TRBJ2-2. This CDR3 has 13 residues. In germline, CDR1 is SQVTM, CDR2 ANQGSEA. CDR3 protein: CSVVESNTGELFF.

The chain couples TRBV7-6 to TRBJ2-6; TCRdb calls TRBD2, which cannot be checked without DNA. The CDR3 contains 17 residues. Germline V gene lookup returns CDR1 SGHVS and CDR2 FNYEAQ. CDR3 residues: CASSLADYYSGANVLTF. Drawing the rest from reference TRBV7-6 and TRBJ2-6, the complete variable domain is GAGVSQSPRYKVTKRGQDVALRCDPISGHVSLYWYRQALGQGPEFLTYFNYEAQQDKSGLPNDRFSAERPEGSISTLTIQRTEQRDSAMYRCASSLADYYSGANVLTFGAGSRLTVL.

The chain couples TRBV5-6 to TRBJ2-3. CDR1 is SGHDT, CDR2 YYEEEE, per germline. This CDR3 contains 14 residues. CDR3 protein: CASSSTMEPDTQYF.

This chain links TRBV2 with TRBJ2-7. Germline CDR1 reads SNHLY; CDR2 reads FYNNEI. This CDR3 has 13 amino acids. The CDR3: CASSEDSSYEQYF.

V is TRBV7-2 and J is TRBJ2-1. CDR3 size: 13 residues. The germline V gene encodes CDR1 SGHTA and CDR2 FQGNSA. The CDR3 reads CASSLLPDNEQFF.

The rearrangement uses TRBV29-1 and TRBJ2-1; TCRdb's D call of TRBD2 is untestable without DNA. Germline loops: CDR1 SQVTM, CDR2 ANQGSEA. The CDR3 runs to 13 residues. CDR3 sequence reads: CSVVAGDNNEQFF.

The rearrangement joins TRBV29-1 to TRBJ2-7; lacking DNA, the TRBD1 call made by TCRdb goes unchecked. The germline gives CDR1 SQVTM, CDR2 ANQGSEA. The CDR3 consists of 13 residues. The CDR3 is CSVSYGTGSEQYF.

CDR3 region: CASRDYAYNEQFF. The genes are TRBV28 and TRBJ2-1; no DNA is available, so the TRBD2 call from TCRdb remains unchecked. CDR1 and CDR2 (germline): MDHEN, SYDVKM. The CDR3 runs to 13 residues. Together with reference TRBV28 and TRBJ2-1, the CDR3 gives the full variable domain: DVKVTQSSRYLVKRTGEKVFLECVQDMDHENMFWYRQDPGLGLRLIYFSYDVKMKEKGDIPEGYSVSREKKERFSLILESASTNQTSMYLCASRDYAYNEQFFGPGTRLTVL.

Judged by frequency, this clonotype is medium-sized. This chain links TRBV29-1 with TRBJ1-1. Per germline, CDR1 SQVTM and CDR2 ANQGSEA. The CDR3 extends over 15 amino acids. The chain's CDR3 is CSVEYWDGMNTEAFF.

CDR3 loop: CASSLLGPYEHYF. V and J are TRBV28 and TRBJ2-7. This CDR3 region has 13 residues. From germline, CDR1 is MDHEN and CDR2 SYDVKM. The complete variable domain, with remaining parts taken from reference TRBV28 and TRBJ2-7, reads DVKVTQSSRYLVKRTGEKVFLECVQDMDHENMFWYRQDPGLGLRLIYFSYDVKMKEKGDIPEGYSVSREKKERFSLILESASTNQTSMYLCASSLLGPYEHYFGPGTRLTVT.

The chain carries TRBV20-1 and TRBJ2-2. This CDR3 region has 13 residues. The germline gives CDR1 DFQATT, CDR2 SNEGSKA (reference sequence). CDR3 in amino acids: CRAKSSGTGELFF.

This clonotype is called medium-sized based on its frequency. V gene TRBV20-1 combines with J gene TRBJ1-4; TCRdb calls TRBD1, which cannot be checked without DNA. Germline V gives CDR1 DFQATT, CDR2 SNEGSKA (reference sequence). There are 14 residues in the CDR3. The CDR3 sequence is CSAPRDSGNEKLFF.

According to its frequency, this clonotype is medium-sized. This chain joins TRBV5-1 and TRBJ2-1. CDR3 length: 15 amino acids. CDR1 and CDR2 (germline): SGHRS, YFSETQ. CDR3 sequence reads: CASSLAGISYNEQFF.